This TCR beta chain was sequenced during a study of regulatory T cells in long-lasting Graves disease. Time point in this sample: newly diagnosed GD, antithyroid drugs for less than 3 months. The TCR library was made from RNA that had been extracted from PBMCs in TRIzol. Relying on iRepertoire HTBI primers and Arm-PCR of CDR3 regions, the team built TCR beta libraries. TCRdb ran MiXCR on the multiplex PCR reads and lists one entry per CDR3 protein. The repertoire holds 510,000 or so distinct CDR3 sequences, with around 13% as singletons. This clonotype was observed at least ten times. The CDR3 has 14 residues. Trimming cost V 8 bases and J 4 bases; bases outside gene matches: 6. Germline loops: CDR1 LNHDA, CDR2 SQIVND (reference sequence). Separately, the same data were catalogued under a study of T cells in Graves' hyperthyroidism and ophthalmopathy. According to that study: The study enrolled patients aged 18 to 65 with newly diagnosed hyperthyroidism of under 2 months' duration. The study used the HTBI primer set for a first-round RT-PCR of the TCR CDR3. A median around 6.4 months before onset, the model predicted ophthalmopathy.

The starting material was peripheral blood mononuclear cells (PBMCs), obtained at new diagnosis, from a patient treated with antithyroid drugs. The rearrangement joins TRBV19 to TRBJ2-1; 9 bases agree with TRBD2. The TCR comes from a woman in her twenties or thirties with Graves disease. This CDR3 reads CASRLAGAYNEQFF. CDR3 nucleotide sequence: TGTGCCAGTCGGTTAGCGGGAGCTTACAATGAGCAGTTCTTC.